The 7 T cell receptor beta chains below come from one sample, sequenced in a study of blood T cells in healthy people across ages. A sample-barcoded 5' primer and a J-beta primer mix were used in a second PCR of roughly 6 to 12 cycles. TCRdb reprocessed the 5' RACE reads via MiXCR and lists one record per CDR3 protein. The table shows approximately 800,000 distinct CDR3 sequences, with about a quarter occurring only once. The data were also submitted as part of a second study, on T cells of mothers and their children.

Material for sequencing was blood. These receptors were collected from a boy aged 10-17 years in good health.

About this clonotype itself: A much larger clone differs from this one at a single base, so this may be a read error. The rearrangement joins TRBV24-1 to TRBJ2-5; 7 bases are shared with TRBD1. The CDR3 has 20 residues. The V gene end was trimmed by 5 bases and the J gene end by 7 bases; junction bases not matched to a gene: 27. The germline gives CDR1 KGHDR, CDR2 SFDVKD. The DNA for the CDR3 is TGTGCCACCAGTGTCTTGACAGGGACAGAGTTTTTTGGGTGTTCAGGGACCCAGTACTTC. Translation gives CATSVLTGTEFFGCSGTQYF.

This clonotype was recorded a few times. The chain is built from TRBV12-3 or TRBV12-4 and TRBJ1-2; D may be TRBD1 (5 bases). The ends were cut back, 3 bases at V and 3 bases at J, with 14 bases in the middle. There are 15 residues in the CDR3. The CDR3 nucleotides are TGTGCCAGCAGTTTCATCGGCAGGGTCGACTATGGCTACACCTTC. Translated: CASSFIGRVDYGYTF.

Only a few counts were recorded for this clonotype. The chain carries TRBV3-1 and TRBJ1-5; a weak D match, TRBD1 (6 bases). In germline, CDR1 is LGHDT, CDR2 YNNKEL (reference sequence). V lost 0 bases and J 6 bases, leaving 18 bases between the germline ends. The CDR3 is made up of 17 amino acids. The CDR3 DNA reads as TGTGCCAGCAGCCAAGAAGGAGGCAGGGGCCGAGGTCAGCCCCAGCATTTT. Residues: CASSQEGGRGRGQPQHF.

This chain uses TRBV4-1 with TRBJ2-5, with 11 bases matching TRBD1. The J call may be mistaken, given a closer DNA end match to TRBJ2-1. Germline V lookup: CDR1 MGHRA, CDR2 YSYEKL. The CDR3 is made up of 16 amino acids. DNA of the CDR3: TGCGCCAGCAGCCCCCCCCGGGACAGGGGGTTCAATGAGCAGTTCTTC. It yields the protein CASSPPRDRGFNEQFF.

This clonotype was counted ten times or more. V gene TRBV12-3 or TRBV12-4 combines with J gene TRBJ2-1, with D possibly being TRBD2 (5 bases). The CDR3 totals 17 residues. The V and J ends lost 4 bases and 0 bases respectively, with 16 bases between them. DNA for the CDR3: TGTGCCAGCAGTTATCCCCACTCGGGATTCTCCTACAATGAGCAGTTCTTC. Amino acid sequence: CASSYPHSGFSYNEQFF.

V gene TRBV20-1 combines with J gene TRBJ2-3, with 9 bases that match TRBD2. J lost 2 bases, V lost 3 bases, and 9 bases had no gene match. CDR1 and CDR2 from the germline V gene are DFQATT and SNEGSKA (reference sequence). This CDR3 comprises 16 residues. The CDR3 protein is CSASVGLAGNTDTQYF. DNA of the CDR3: TGCAGTGCTAGTGTAGGGCTAGCGGGGAACACAGATACGCAGTATTTT.

The chain is built from TRBV28 and TRBJ1-2; D may be TRBD1 (6 bases). Deletions cut 3 bases from V and 7 bases from J, with 12 bases between. The CDR3 length is 13 residues. Germline CDR1 reads MDHEN; CDR2 reads SYDVKM. The CDR3 region has the DNA TGTGCCAGCAGTTTCTCCAGGGGTGGTGGCTACACCTTC. It encodes CASSFSRGGGYTF.